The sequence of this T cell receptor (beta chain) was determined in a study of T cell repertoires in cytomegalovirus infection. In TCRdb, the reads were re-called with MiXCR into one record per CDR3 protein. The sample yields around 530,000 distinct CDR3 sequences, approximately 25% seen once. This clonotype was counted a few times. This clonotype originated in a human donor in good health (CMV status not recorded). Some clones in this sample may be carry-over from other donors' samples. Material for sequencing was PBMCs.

The CDR3 sequence is CASTSLNQETQYF. As DNA, the CDR3 is TGTGCCAGCACCTCCCTAAACCAAGAGACCCAGTACTTC. This chain uses TRBV7-2 with TRBJ2-5; D gene uncertain. Trimming took off 7 bases at V and 0 bases at J, with 9 bases between the two ends. The CDR3 is 13 amino acids. Germline CDR1 and CDR2: SGHTA and FQGNSA.